What follows are 5 T cell receptor beta chains derived from one specimen sequenced in a study of identical twins. MiXCR was run by TCRdb on the 5' RACE reads, yielding one entry per CDR3 protein. The sample lists under 450,000 distinct CDR3 sequences; approximately 18% were seen once. Sequencing was carried out using naive T cells sorted from blood. The receptors here all came from a man over 45 in good health.

The J gene is TRBJ2-7, the V gene TRBV5-5; tentative D call: TRBD1 (7 bases). Trimming removed 0 bases at V and 2 bases at J, with 21 bases between. The germline V gene has CDR1 SGHKS and CDR2 YYEKEE (reference sequence). This CDR3 spans 18 amino acids. This chain's CDR3 is CASSLVVSAGQTAYEQYF. CDR3 coding DNA: TGTGCCAGCAGCTTGGTGGTGTCGGCGGGACAGACAGCCTACGAGCAGTACTTC.

This clonotype was seen ten or more times. The chain carries TRBV6-1 and TRBJ1-2, with D tentatively TRBD1 (5 bases). The germline V and J ends were trimmed by 5 bases and 4 bases, with 20 bases remaining between them. There are 16 residues in the CDR3. Germline V gene data show CDR1 as MNHNS and CDR2 as SASEGT. The CDR3 DNA is TGTGCCAGCAGTAAACAGGACACGAACTATGGCTATGGCTACACCTTC. Translating it yields CASSKQDTNYGYGYTF.

This clonotype was found many times. The genes are TRBV27 and TRBJ2-1, with 16 bases fitting TRBD2. Looked up from germline, CDR1 is MNHEY and CDR2 is SMNVEV (reference sequence). The CDR3 has 18 amino acids. V shed 7 bases and J 7 bases; nucleotides not matched to a gene: 13. This CDR3 reads CASNPTGLAGGPANEQFF. The CDR3 bases are TGTGCCAGCAACCCGACGGGACTAGCGGGAGGGCCCGCGAATGAGCAGTTCTTC.

V is TRBV20-1 and J is TRBJ2-1, with TRBD2 matching 15 bases. V shed 1 base and J 0 bases; nucleotides not matched to a gene: 4. Per the germline V gene, CDR1 is DFQATT and CDR2 is SNEGSKA (reference sequence). The CDR3 sequence is 18 residues long. Here the CDR3 reads CSARGGLAGGHSYNEQFF. The CDR3 region has the DNA TGCAGTGCTAGAGGGGGACTAGCGGGAGGCCACTCCTACAATGAGCAGTTCTTC.

A few counts support this clonotype. The V call is TRBV28, the J call TRBJ1-6; a possible D gene is TRBD1 (6 bases). CDR1 is MDHEN and CDR2 is SYDVKM in the germline V gene. The CDR3 extends over 12 amino acids. With 3 bases removed from V and 13 bases from J, the gap between germline ends came to 10 bases. For the CDR3, the DNA is TGTGCCAGCAGTTTTAACAGGGACCCCCTCCACTTT. This codes for CASSFNRDPLHF.